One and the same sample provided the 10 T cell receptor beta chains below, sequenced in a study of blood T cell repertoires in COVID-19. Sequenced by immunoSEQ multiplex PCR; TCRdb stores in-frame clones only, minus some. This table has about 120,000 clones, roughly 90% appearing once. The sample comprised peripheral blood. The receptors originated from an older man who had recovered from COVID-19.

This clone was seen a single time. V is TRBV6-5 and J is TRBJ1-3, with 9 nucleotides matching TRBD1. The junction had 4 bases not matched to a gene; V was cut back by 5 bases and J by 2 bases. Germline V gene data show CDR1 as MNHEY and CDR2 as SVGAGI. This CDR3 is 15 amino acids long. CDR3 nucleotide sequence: TGTGCCAGCAGTACAGGGGGCAGCGCTGGAAACACCATATATTTT. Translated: CASSTGGSAGNTIYF.

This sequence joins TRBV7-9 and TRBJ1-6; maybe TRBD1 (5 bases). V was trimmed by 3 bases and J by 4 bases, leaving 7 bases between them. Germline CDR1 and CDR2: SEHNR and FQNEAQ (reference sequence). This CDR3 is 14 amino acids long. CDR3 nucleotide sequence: TGTGCCAGCAGCTTTGGACAATATAATTCACCCCTCCACTTT. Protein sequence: CASSFGQYNSPLHF.

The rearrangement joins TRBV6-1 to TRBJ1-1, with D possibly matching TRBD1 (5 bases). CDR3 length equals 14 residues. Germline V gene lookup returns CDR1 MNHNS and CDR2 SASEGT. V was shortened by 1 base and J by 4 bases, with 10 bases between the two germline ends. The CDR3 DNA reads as TGTGCCAGCAGTGAAGTGGGGCTCGGCACTGAAGCTTTCTTT. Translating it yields CASSEVGLGTEAFF.

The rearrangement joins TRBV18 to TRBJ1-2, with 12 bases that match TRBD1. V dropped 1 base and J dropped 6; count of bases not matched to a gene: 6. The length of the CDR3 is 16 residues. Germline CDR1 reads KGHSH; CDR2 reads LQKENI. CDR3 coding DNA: TGTGCCAGCTCACCACTGGGACAGGGGGCTAGTGATGGCTACACCTTC. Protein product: CASSPLGQGASDGYTF.

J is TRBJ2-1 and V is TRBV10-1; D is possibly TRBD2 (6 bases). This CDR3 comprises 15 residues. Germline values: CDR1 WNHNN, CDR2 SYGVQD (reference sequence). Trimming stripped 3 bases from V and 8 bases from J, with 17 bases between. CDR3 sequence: CASSDQDYNLHEQFF. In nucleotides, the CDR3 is TGCGCCAGCAGTGACCAGGACTACAACTTACATGAGCAGTTCTTC.

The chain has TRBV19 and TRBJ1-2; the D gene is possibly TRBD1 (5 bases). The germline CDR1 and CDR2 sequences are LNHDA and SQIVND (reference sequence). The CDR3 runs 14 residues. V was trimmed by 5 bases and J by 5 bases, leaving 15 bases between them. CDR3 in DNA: TGTGCCAGTAGTGGGGCAGGGAATGGGTATGGCTACACCTTC. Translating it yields CASSGAGNGYGYTF. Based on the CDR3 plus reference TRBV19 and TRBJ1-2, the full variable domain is DGGITQSPKYLFRKEGQNVTLSCEQNLNHDAMYWYRQDPGQGLRLIYYSQIVNDFQKGDIAEGYSVSREKKESFPLTVTSAQKNPTAFYLCASSGAGNGYGYTFGSGTRLTVV.

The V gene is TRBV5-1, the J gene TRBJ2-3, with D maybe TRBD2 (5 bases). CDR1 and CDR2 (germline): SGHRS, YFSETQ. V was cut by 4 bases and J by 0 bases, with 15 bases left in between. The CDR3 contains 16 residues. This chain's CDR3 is CASSPPSSGSTDTQYF. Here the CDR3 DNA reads TGCGCCAGCAGCCCACCATCGAGCGGAAGCACAGATACGCAGTATTTT.

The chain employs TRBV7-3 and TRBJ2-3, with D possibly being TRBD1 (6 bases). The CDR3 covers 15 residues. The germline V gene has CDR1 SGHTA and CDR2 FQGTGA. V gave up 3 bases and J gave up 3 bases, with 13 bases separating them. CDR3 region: CASSFQAGATDTQYF. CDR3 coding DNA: TGTGCCAGCAGCTTTCAGGCAGGGGCGACAGATACGCAGTATTTT.

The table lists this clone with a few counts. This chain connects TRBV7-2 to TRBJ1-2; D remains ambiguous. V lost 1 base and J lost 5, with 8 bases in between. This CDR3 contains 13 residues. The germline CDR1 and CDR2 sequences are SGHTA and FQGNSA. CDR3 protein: CASSLEREYGYTF. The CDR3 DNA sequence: TGTGCCAGCAGCTTAGAACGGGAGTATGGCTACACCTTC.

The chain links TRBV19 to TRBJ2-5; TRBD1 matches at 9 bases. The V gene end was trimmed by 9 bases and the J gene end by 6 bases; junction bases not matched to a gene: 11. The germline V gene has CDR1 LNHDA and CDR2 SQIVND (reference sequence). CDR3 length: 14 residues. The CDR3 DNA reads TGTGCCAGCCGCCGGGACAGGGCTTCGAAGACCCAGTACTTC. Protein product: CASRRDRASKTQYF.